This entry concerns a single T cell receptor beta chain. The data were obtained in a study of blood T cell repertoires in COVID-19. TCRdb's table, derived via immunoSEQ multiplex PCR, lists solely in-frame clones and lacks some. Among roughly 160,000 clones listed, approximately 86% were seen once. This CDR3 spans 12 amino acids. V gave up 5 bases and J gave up 4 bases, with 6 bases separating them. In germline, CDR1 is MNHNS, CDR2 SASEGT. This TCR derives from a man between 18 and 35 years old with acute or convalescent COVID-19. The chain couples TRBV6-1 to TRBJ1-5, with D unresolved. The sequenced sample consisted of peripheral blood. CDR3 protein: CASSRGNQPQHF. The CDR3 bases are TGTGCCAGCAGTCGGGGTAATCAGCCCCAGCATTTT.